This record looks at one T cell receptor beta chain sequence and its context. The clone's antigen remains unknown. No much larger clone exists at a distance of one base, and base qualities are not known. This specimen's treatment or condition label, interpreted: in vitro stimulation with specific CMV peptide epitopes to enrich CMV-specific T cells. For CDR1 and CDR2, the germline V gene lists MDHEN and SYDVKM. V and J are truncated by 4 bases and 2 bases respectively, leaving an intervening sequence of 6 bases. The CDR3 measures 14 amino acids from cysteine to phenylalanine. Here the CDR3 DNA is all that survives: 42 bases in frame from base 1. This specimen belongs to a study of T cell repertoires in cytomegalovirus infection (dated by TCRdb to the late 2010s). For the study in its entirety: Recently identified HLA-C-restricted CMV epitopes, whose presentation resists viral immunomodulation, were targeted by peptide stimulations together with well-studied HLA-B-restricted epitopes. Donor HLA type was relevant to the analysis, because carriage of CMV infection together with the matching HLA type was indicated by public TCR beta signatures. The investigation overall reported the following: In both this cohort and an independent cohort of some 380 donors, the cumulative frequency of public TCR beta family members distinguished carriers of CMV infection plus the relevant HLA type. The ex vivo response was dominated by HLA-C-restricted CMV-specific TCR beta clonotypes, which also provided the single most frequent clonotype in two of eight donors.

The sequencer listed for this sample is Illumina HiSeq 1500. The public reads were reprocessed in TCRdb via fastp at Q25 and MiXCR, keeping in-frame beta chains. Rows with one shared CDR3 protein collapse into an entry with the most common genes and DNA. For this sample the table gives approximately 340,000 distinct CDR3 sequences, of which almost 30% were detected only once. The biggest ten clones account for 20% of the sample. The TCR was taken from a human donor in good health (CMV status not recorded). Some clones in this sample may be carry-over from other donors' samples. This specimen was cultured PBMCs, taken from culture after CMV antigen stimulation. Recombination connected TRBV28 to TRBJ2-6; no D segment can be confidently identified. The base sequence is TGTGCCAGCAGTTCCCCGACTGGGGCCAACGTCCTGACTTTC. The translation is CASSSPTGANVLTF.